This TCR beta chain appears in the sequencing data of a study of cytomegalovirus exposure and HLA in healthy donors. About the research overall: The same platform was used for the 90 to 150 validation repertoires as for the roughly 700 first-cohort repertoires, as reported in a later analysis. Broader study findings: A few of the chains that were CMV-associated were confirmed in vitro to be specific for CMV antigens.

Clones were read by immunoSEQ multiplex PCR, and TCRdb kept only the in-frame ones, dropping some. This table has tens of thousands of clones, roughly 93% appearing once. On this clone: Its antigen remains unknown.

The CDR3 spans 13 residues. CDR1 and CDR2 (germline): SEHNR, FQNEAQ (reference sequence). With V trimmed by 6 bases and J by 3 bases, 2 bases remained unmatched. The source of this sequence is a woman aged 25 to 45 in good health and CMV-seronegative. The sequenced material came from PBMCs. V usage is TRBV7-9 and J usage is TRBJ2-7, with 10 positions matching TRBD2. CDR3 sequence (DNA): TGTGCCAGCAGTCCTAGCGGGAGCTACGAGCAGTACTTC. Amino acids: CASSPSGSYEQYF.